Shown below are 23 T cell receptor beta chains from a single sample sequenced in a study of blood T cell repertoires in COVID-19. TCRdb's copy holds only in-frame clones and misses some; the assay was immunoSEQ multiplex PCR. This repertoire shows 80,000 or so clones, about 82% found once; its top ten account for 15% to 20%. Sequences were obtained from peripheral blood. These receptors were obtained from a woman in her sixties with acute or convalescent COVID-19.

This rearrangement joins TRBV5-1 to TRBJ2-5, with 7 nucleotides matching TRBD2. The ends lost 4 bases at V and 4 bases at J; junction bases unmatched: 10. The CDR3 covers 15 residues. Per germline, CDR1 SGHRS and CDR2 YFSETQ. DNA for the CDR3: TGCGCCAGCAGCGACGCCCTGGGGGAGGGAGAGACCCAGTACTTC. Protein: CASSDALGEGETQYF.

This clone was counted at least ten times. The chain carries TRBV18 and TRBJ2-7; possibly TRBD1 for D (6 bases). V was shortened by 3 bases and J by 2 bases, with 14 bases between the two germline ends. In germline, CDR1 is KGHSH, CDR2 LQKENI. This CDR3 is built from 15 residues. DNA for the CDR3: TGTGCCAGCTCACCTTACAGGGTTTGGCCCTACGAGCAGTACTTC. Protein: CASSPYRVWPYEQYF.

The genes are TRBV6-5 and TRBJ1-2, with D perhaps matching TRBD1 (5 bases). Germline loops: CDR1 MNHEY, CDR2 SVGAGI. V was clipped by 7 bases and J by 5 bases, with 17 bases between them. The CDR3 runs 14 residues. The CDR3 sequence is CASTMPRVGYGYTF. The CDR3, as DNA: TGTGCCAGCACTATGCCCAGGGTCGGGTATGGCTACACCTTC.

This rearrangement joins TRBV9 to TRBJ1-5; D is ambiguous. Germline lookup yields CDR1 SGDLS and CDR2 YYNGEE. This CDR3 region has 13 residues. V lost 0 bases and J lost 6, with 7 bases in between. The CDR3 coding sequence is TGTGCCAGCAGCGTAGACGAGGTTCAGCCCCAGCATTTT. The encoded protein is CASSVDEVQPQHF.

The chain carries TRBV10-2 and TRBJ2-7; the D gene is possibly TRBD1 (5 bases). Germline CDR1 and CDR2: WSHSY and SAAADI. Trimming stripped 6 bases from V and 3 bases from J, with 9 bases between. This CDR3 is built from 12 residues. The CDR3 loop reads CASRDDSYEQYF. The CDR3 DNA reads TGCGCCAGCAGGGACGACAGCTACGAGCAGTACTTC.

The rearrangement uses TRBV7-2 and TRBJ2-1; 7 bases agree with TRBD1. CDR3 length: 14 residues. From germline, CDR1 is SGHTA and CDR2 FQGNSA. The junction had 3 bases not matched to a gene; V was cut back by 2 bases and J by 5 bases. For the CDR3, the DNA is TGTGCCAGCAGCTTATGGGACAGAGACAATGAGCAGTTCTTC. It is translated as CASSLWDRDNEQFF. Based on the CDR3 plus reference TRBV7-2 and TRBJ2-1, the full variable domain is GAGVSQSPSNKVTEKGKDVELRCDPISGHTALYWYRQSLGQGLEFLIYFQGNSAPDKSGLPSDRFSAERTGGSVSTLTIQRTQQEDSAVYLCASSLWDRDNEQFFGPGTRLTVL.

The chain joins TRBV19 to TRBJ2-2; no reliable D call. The V end lost 3 bases, the J end lost 5 bases, and 10 bases lay between the germline ends. The CDR3 spans 14 residues. Germline values: CDR1 LNHDA, CDR2 SQIVND (reference sequence). The chain's CDR3 is CASSIPTSTGELFF. DNA of the CDR3: TGTGCCAGTAGTATCCCCACAAGTACCGGGGAGCTGTTTTTT.

The J gene is TRBJ1-4, the V gene TRBV19, with unresolved D. The CDR3 sequence is 14 residues long. Germline V gives CDR1 LNHDA, CDR2 SQIVND (reference sequence). Trimming took 3 bases from V and 8 from J, leaving 13 bases between them. The CDR3 DNA sequence: TGTGCCAGTAGTATTCCGGGGTTAGGAGAAAAACTGTTTTTT. Amino acids: CASSIPGLGEKLFF.

This chain joins TRBV6-5 and TRBJ2-7; no firm D call. Germline assignment: CDR1 MNHEY and CDR2 SVGAGI. V lost 6 bases and J lost 5, with 14 bases in between. This CDR3 is 13 amino acids long. CDR3 nucleotide sequence: TGTGCCAGCAGCAGAACCCCCCGGGACGAGCAGTACGTC. Protein: CASSRTPRDEQYV.

By share, this clone counts as medium-sized. The chain joins TRBV21-1 to TRBJ1-6. TRBV21-1 is described as a pseudogene. There are 14 residues in the CDR3. CDR3 sequence reads: CASSKGSNNSPLHF. The CDR3 bases are TGTGCCAGCAGCAAAGGGAGTAATAATTCACCCCTCCACTTT.

This CDR3 reads CATSSEQRTVQGWVYTGELFF. Written as DNA, the CDR3 is TGTGCCACCAGCAGCGAACAAAGAACCGTACAGGGGTGGGTGTACACCGGGGAGCTGTTTTTT. The chain recombines TRBV15 with TRBJ2-2, with 7 bases lining up with TRBD1. In germline, CDR1 is LNHNV, CDR2 YYDKDF (reference sequence). V gave up 3 bases and J gave up 3 bases; unmatched junction bases: 22. CDR3 length: 21 amino acids.

The genes are TRBV6-5 and TRBJ2-7; 7 bases are shared with TRBD1. The trim removed 0 bases at V and 2 bases at J, leaving 4 bases unmatched. Germline V gene lookup returns CDR1 MNHEY and CDR2 SVGAGI. The CDR3 is 15 residues long. CDR3 coding DNA: TGTGCCAGCAGTTACTCGCCACAGGGGCCCTACGAGCAGTACGTC. Translation: CASSYSPQGPYEQYV.

The V gene is TRBV9, the J gene TRBJ2-7; the D gene is possibly TRBD1 (5 bases). The CDR3 runs 14 residues. With 0 bases removed from V and 7 bases from J, the gap between germline ends came to 14 bases. CDR1 and CDR2 from the germline V gene are SGDLS and YYNGEE. In DNA form, the CDR3 reads TGTGCCAGCAGCGTAGGGCAGGGCCTAGGGGAGCAGTACTTC. It translates to CASSVGQGLGEQYF.

This clone was detected only once. The genes are TRBV2 and TRBJ1-2; 8 nucleotides align to TRBD1. The junction had 6 bases not matched to a gene; V was cut back by 4 bases and J by 2 bases. There are 15 residues in the CDR3. The germline V gene encodes CDR1 SNHLY and CDR2 FYNNEI. CDR3 sequence (DNA): TGTGCCAGCAGTGTAGAGACAGGGGCGAACTATGGCTACACCTTC. Translated: CASSVETGANYGYTF.

V is TRBV12-5 and J is TRBJ1-3, with D hard to call. The CDR3 contains 12 residues. Trimming pared 3 bases from V and 4 bases from J, leaving 4 bases between. Germline CDR1 is LGHNT and CDR2 is FRNRAP. The CDR3: CASGFGGNTIYF. The CDR3 DNA sequence: TGTGCTAGTGGTTTCGGGGGAAACACCATATATTTT. Complete variable domain (other parts from reference TRBV12-5 and TRBJ1-3): DARVTQTPRHKVTEMGQEVTMRCQPILGHNTVFWYRQTMMQGLELLAYFRNRAPLDDSGMPKDRFSAEMPDATLATLKIQPSEPRDSAVYFCASGFGGNTIYFGEGSWLTVV.

The rearrangement joins TRBV6-1 to TRBJ2-7; D is possibly TRBD2 (7 bases). The CDR3 spans 14 residues. Between the trimmed V and J ends, which lost 3 bases and 6 bases, there was a span of 15 bases. Germline V CDR1 and CDR2: MNHNS, SASEGT. The CDR3 reads CASSEGGQLFEQYV. CDR3 nucleotides: TGTGCCAGCAGTGAGGGGGGGCAGCTCTTCGAGCAGTACGTC.

The V and J genes are TRBV6-5 and TRBJ2-5, with TRBD2 matching over 7 bases. The V segment lost 8 bases and the J segment 0 bases; nucleotides outside the gene matches: 3. The CDR3 runs 13 residues. The germline CDR1 and CDR2 sequences are MNHEY and SVGAGI. This CDR3 is CASGRGYQETQYF. DNA of the CDR3: TGTGCCAGCGGGAGGGGTTACCAAGAGACCCAGTACTTC.

The chain recombines TRBV7-9 with TRBJ1-2; D may be TRBD1 (6 bases). Germline lookup yields CDR1 SEHNR and CDR2 FQNEAQ (reference sequence). The CDR3 totals 15 residues. V was trimmed by 0 bases and J by 7 bases, leaving 15 bases between them. The CDR3 DNA follows: TGTGCCAGCAGCTTAGCCTGGGGAGAGGGGGTTGGCTACACCTTC. The encoded protein is CASSLAWGEGVGYTF.

Remarks on this clone: Relative to the germline gene, one junction end is altered; a read error may explain this. The chain is built from TRBV7-7 and TRBJ2-3; D is ambiguous. Germline values: CDR1 SSHAT, CDR2 FNYEAQ (reference sequence). CDR3 size: 15 residues. As DNA, the CDR3 is TGTGCTAGCAGCTTAGTGAACAGCCGCACAGATACGCAGTATTTT. Amino acids: CASSLVNSRTDTQYF.

The DNA of the CDR3 is TGTGCCAGCAGCTTAGCAATGAGGGAACCCTACAATGAGCAGTTCTTC. Encoded protein: CASSLAMREPYNEQFF. V usage is TRBV7-2 and J usage is TRBJ2-1, with a tentative D call TRBD2 (5 bases). CDR1 SGHTA and CDR2 FQGNSA come from the germline V gene. V shed 0 bases and J shed 2 bases, with 11 bases lying between them. The CDR3 runs to 16 residues.

This clone came up once. The rearrangement links TRBV19 to TRBJ2-2; TRBD1 aligns across 9 bases. Germline CDR1 is LNHDA and CDR2 is SQIVND (reference sequence). V lost 6 bases and J lost 3; bases outside the gene matches: 8. This CDR3 comprises 16 residues. CDR3 coding DNA: TGTGCCAGTAGCATACAGGGGGCCTCGTACACCGGGGAGCTGTTTTTT. It yields the protein CASSIQGASYTGELFF.

The chain joins TRBV5-5 to TRBJ2-5, with D perhaps matching TRBD2 (5 bases). The CDR3 has 18 residues. The germline CDR1 and CDR2 sequences are SGHKS and YYEKEE (reference sequence). Trimming stripped 0 bases from V and 5 bases from J, with 23 bases between. The CDR3 protein is CASSLVPLRSGERETQYF. As DNA, the CDR3 is TGTGCCAGCAGCTTGGTGCCCCTCCGGTCCGGGGAACGGGAGACCCAGTACTTC.

The chain joins TRBV7-6 to TRBJ1-4; possible D gene TRBD1, 6 bases. V was shortened by 1 base and J by 8 bases, with 14 bases between the two germline ends. The CDR3 has 15 residues. The germline CDR1 and CDR2 sequences are SGHVS and FNYEAQ. The CDR3 nucleotides are TGTGCCAGCAGCTTAGGAGGGGGGGCTCGAGAAAAACTGTTTTTT. Encoded protein: CASSLGGGAREKLFF.